The clone carrying this T cell receptor (beta chain) has just one count. Its antigen is still unknown. This entry comes from a study of CD8+CD57+ T cells in acquired aplastic anemia. Overall study: Mean yield of DNA from sorted CD4+ and CD8+ cells was approximately 3 ug. Study conclusions and caveats: Roughly 27 sequences, all CD8+ CDR3, were shared between patients and controls. With respect to CD8+ Simpson's diversity, patients and controls did not differ significantly.

By flow cytometry, patients selected for sequencing had shown an expansion of CD8+CD57+ cells. Each patient gave a blood sample that was collected before any therapy had been received. TCR beta VDJ and CDR3 were profiled, and genomic DNA was the template. TCRdb used MiXCR to reprocess the reads, holding one entry per CDR3 protein. The table includes some 170,000 distinct CDR3 sequences, roughly 48% detected once. The germline V gene encodes CDR1 DFQATT and CDR2 SNEGSKA (reference sequence). This CDR3 has 12 amino acids. The V end was cut by 3 bases, the J end by 3 bases, with 9 bases between. Sequenced material: sorted CD4+, CD8+, or CD8+CD57+ T cells (not recorded which) from PBMCs. The receptor's source is a human donor with aplastic anemia. V usage is TRBV20-1 and J usage is TRBJ2-7, with D maybe TRBD1 (6 bases). Written as DNA, the CDR3 is TGCAGTGCTAGCACCAGGGGCTACGAGCAGTACTTC. Translation gives CSASTRGYEQYF.